The 28 T cell receptor beta chains reported below all come from one sample, sequenced in a study of blood T cells in healthy people across ages. A J-beta primer mix and a sample-barcoded 5' primer were used in a second PCR of about 7 to 12 cycles. From the 5' RACE reads, TCRdb called clonotypes with MiXCR, one entry per CDR3 protein. This sample has about 1.6 million distinct CDR3 sequences, with about 31% found just once. Sequencing input: blood. These receptors all come from a woman under 40 in good health.

This clonotype was found a few times. V and J are TRBV2 and TRBJ2-2, with 9 bases lining up with TRBD2. Germline CDR1 and CDR2: SNHLY and FYNNEI. CDR3 size: 13 residues. V lost 8 bases and J lost 3; bases outside the gene matches: 1. The CDR3 DNA reads TGTGCCAGCCGACTAGCGGACACCGGGGAGCTGTTTTTT. Protein: CASRLADTGELFF.

The chain has TRBV20-1 and TRBJ2-3; no clear D. Germline CDR1 and CDR2: DFQATT and SNEGSKA (reference sequence). CDR3 length equals 16 residues. V was cut by 0 bases and J by 0 bases, with 13 bases left in between. The CDR3: CSAREEIASSTDTQYF. The CDR3 DNA reads TGCAGTGCTAGAGAGGAGATAGCCTCGAGCACAGATACGCAGTATTTT.

This clonotype showed up just a few times. This chain joins TRBV7-9 and TRBJ2-1; 11 nucleotides agree with TRBD2. V trimming: 5 bases; J trimming: 3 bases; junction bases outside the gene matches: 6. CDR3 length equals 16 residues. From germline, CDR1 is SEHNR and CDR2 FQNEAQ (reference sequence). The CDR3 is CASSATSGGFYNEQFF. CDR3 coding DNA: TGTGCCAGCAGCGCCACTAGCGGGGGCTTCTACAATGAGCAGTTCTTC.

Comments on this clonotype: Given the absence of the conserved phenylalanine or tryptophan at the CDR3 end, a read error is likely. The J gene is TRBJ2-5, the V gene TRBV5-1; weak D call: TRBD1 (6 bases). Germline V gene lookup returns CDR1 SGHRS and CDR2 YFSETQ. The CDR3 loop spans 12 amino acids. Trimming shortened V by 7 bases and J by 4 bases, and 11 bases separated the two germline ends. The CDR3 is CASGQGRETQYN. In nucleotides, the CDR3 is TGCGCCAGCGGCCAGGGGCGAGAGACCCAGTACAAC.

A few counts support this clonotype. The V and J genes are TRBV9 and TRBJ2-3; 10 bases align to TRBD1. This CDR3 spans 16 amino acids. Per germline, CDR1 SGDLS and CDR2 YYNGEE. V lost 5 bases and J lost 2; bases outside the gene matches: 8. The CDR3 DNA follows: TGTGCCAGCAGAGGCCCGGGACAGGGGAACACAGATACGCAGTATTTT. The encoded protein is CASRGPGQGNTDTQYF.

The chain is built from TRBV6-2 or TRBV6-3 and TRBJ1-5; 8 positions agree with TRBD1. J was trimmed by 6 bases and V by 2 bases; bases with no gene match: 3. The germline CDR1 and CDR2 sequences are MNHEY and SVGEGT. The CDR3 loop spans 14 amino acids. The CDR3 loop is CASSYATGAQPQHF. The CDR3 DNA reads TGTGCCAGCAGTTACGCGACAGGGGCTCAGCCCCAGCATTTT.

This clonotype was seen only a few times. The chain uses TRBV12-3 or TRBV12-4 and TRBJ2-7; D remains ambiguous. V dropped 2 bases and J dropped 4 bases, with 12 bases sitting between them. The length of the CDR3 is 14 residues. CDR3: CASSLSTERYEQYF. The CDR3 nucleotides read TGTGCCAGCAGTTTATCGACCGAGAGGTACGAGCAGTACTTC.

This clonotype was seen only a few times. This chain joins TRBV19 and TRBJ1-2; D is ambiguous. CDR3 size: 14 residues. V was shortened by 2 bases and J by 7 bases, with 14 bases between the two germline ends. Per the germline V gene, CDR1 is LNHDA and CDR2 is SQIVND (reference sequence). CDR3 bases: TGTGCCAGTAGTATATCTCCGCCCTCCGGTGGCTACACCTTC. Protein sequence: CASSISPPSGGYTF.

About this clonotype: Its ends do not fully match the called genes, so a read error is possible. The rearrangement joins TRBV4-1 to TRBJ2-5; 11 bases fit TRBD2. From germline, CDR1 is MGHRA and CDR2 YSYEKL. This CDR3 is built from 14 residues. Written as DNA, the CDR3 is TGTGCCAGCAGCCAACTAGCGGGGGCTAATGAGCAGTACTTC. Its protein is CASSQLAGANEQYF.

The V and J genes are TRBV7-9 and TRBJ2-5, with TRBD2 as a possible D gene (5 bases). V gave up 6 bases and J gave up 2 bases, with 16 bases separating them. This CDR3 region has 15 residues. Germline assignment: CDR1 SEHNR and CDR2 FQNEAQ (reference sequence). The DNA for the CDR3 is TGTGCCAGCAGACCCTCCTACGGGAATCAAGAGACCCAGTACTTC. This codes for CASRPSYGNQETQYF.

In its sample, this clonotype was seen a few times. The chain couples TRBV28 to TRBJ2-5; a weak D match, TRBD1 (6 bases). Trimming removed 3 bases from V and 5 bases from J, with 10 bases in between. The CDR3 extends over 13 amino acids. Germline CDR1 reads MDHEN; CDR2 reads SYDVKM. This CDR3 is CASSFFRGETQYF. Here the CDR3 DNA reads TGTGCCAGCAGTTTTTTCAGGGGCGAGACCCAGTACTTC.

In its sample, this clonotype was seen a few times. Germline is not matched at one junction end, which may reflect a read error. The J gene is TRBJ1-2, the V gene TRBV12-3 or TRBV12-4; D uncertain. The CDR3 spans 13 residues. The CDR3 loop reads CTSSHRDNYGYTF. DNA for the CDR3: TGTACCAGCAGTCACCGGGATAACTATGGCTACACCTTC.

In its sample, this clonotype was seen a few times. V usage is TRBV30 and J usage is TRBJ2-1; TRBD2 agrees at 14 bases. This CDR3 comprises 18 residues. Germline V gene sequence: CDR1 GTSNPN, CDR2 SVGIG (reference sequence). V gave up 4 bases and J gave up 5 bases; unmatched junction bases: 13. CDR3: CAWTGTSGRAYRNNEQFF. CDR3 DNA: TGTGCCTGGACCGGGACTAGCGGGAGAGCTTATAGGAACAATGAGCAGTTCTTC. Complete variable domain (other parts from reference TRBV30 and TRBJ2-1): SQTIHQWPATLVQPVGSPLSLECTVEGTSNPNLYWYRQAAGRGLQLLFYSVGIGQISSEVPQNLSASRPQDRQFILSSKKLLLSDSGFYLCAWTGTSGRAYRNNEQFFGPGTRLTVL.

The J gene is TRBJ2-1, the V gene TRBV25-1; 8 bases map to TRBD2. The CDR3 is 14 residues long. The ends lost 8 bases at V and 7 bases at J; junction bases unmatched: 10. The germline V gene has CDR1 MGHDK and CDR2 SYGVNS. CDR3 loop: CASQSGGGPNEQFF. The CDR3 DNA reads as TGTGCCAGCCAATCGGGGGGGGGACCTAATGAGCAGTTCTTC. The full variable domain, in which reference TRBV25-1 and TRBJ2-1 provide the parts outside the CDR3, is EADIYQTPRYLVIGTGKKITLECSQTMGHDKMYWYQQDPGMELHLIHYSYGVNSTEKGDLSSESTVSRIRTEHFPLTLESARPSHTSQYLCASQSGGGPNEQFFGPGTRLTVL.

This chain uses TRBV20-1 with TRBJ2-7; the match to TRBD2 covers 8 bases. This CDR3 contains 13 residues. CDR1 and CDR2 (germline): DFQATT, SNEGSKA (reference sequence). Trimming removed 5 bases from V and 6 bases from J; junction bases left unmatched: 9. The CDR3 is CSALGRAGGEQYF. The CDR3 nucleotides are TGCAGTGCTCTCGGGAGGGCCGGGGGCGAGCAGTACTTC.

The CDR3 DNA reads as TGCGCCAGCAGCCAAGATCCCCCGACAGGGGGTTTAACCTACGAGCAGTACTTC. This gives the protein CASSQDPPTGGLTYEQYF. The chain couples TRBV4-1 to TRBJ2-7, with 9 bases lining up with TRBD1. CDR1 is MGHRA, CDR2 YSYEKL, per germline. The CDR3 runs 18 residues. Trimming took 0 bases from V and 2 from J; bases not matched to a gene: 11.

The chain carries TRBV7-2 and TRBJ2-3, with 9 bases lining up with TRBD2. Trimming at V came to 4 bases and at J to 3 bases, leaving 8 bases not matched to a gene. The CDR3 loop spans 16 amino acids. Germline CDR1 SGHTA, CDR2 FQGNSA. The CDR3 loop is CASSSRIAGATDTQYF. CDR3 nucleotides: TGTGCCAGCAGCTCCCGAATAGCGGGAGCAACAGATACGCAGTATTTT.

This chain connects TRBV6-5 to TRBJ2-3, with D perhaps matching TRBD1 or TRBD2 (5 bases each). Trimming removed 2 bases at V and 1 base at J, with 10 bases between. Germline CDR1 and CDR2: MNHEY and SVGAGI. This CDR3 is 15 amino acids long. The CDR3 spells CASSYVVGGTDTQYF. For the CDR3, the DNA is TGTGCCAGCAGTTACGTCGTGGGGGGCACAGATACGCAGTATTTT.

The chain is built from TRBV7-2 and TRBJ2-7, with TRBD1 as a possible D gene (5 bases). Germline V lookup: CDR1 SGHTA, CDR2 FQGNSA. Trimming took off 5 bases at V and 6 bases at J, with 23 bases between the two ends. The CDR3 is made up of 16 amino acids. The CDR3 here is CASSTRASRSQGEQYF. CDR3 sequence (DNA): TGTGCCAGCAGCACCCGGGCCTCTCGGTCTCAGGGCGAGCAGTACTTC.

The V gene is TRBV6-1, the J gene TRBJ2-1, with D possibly matching TRBD1 (5 bases). CDR1 MNHNS and CDR2 SASEGT come from the germline V gene. The CDR3 is made up of 20 amino acids. The V end was cut by 5 bases, the J end by 6 bases, with 32 bases between. The CDR3 is CASSHHIRVQGRKRVNEQFF. The CDR3 nucleotides are TGTGCCAGCAGTCATCACATCCGGGTCCAGGGAAGGAAAAGGGTCAATGAGCAGTTCTTC.

This clonotype was picked up a small number of times. V gene TRBV20-1 combines with J gene TRBJ1-2; D remains unclear. The V end lost 0 bases, the J end lost 7 bases, and 15 bases lay between the germline ends. Per the germline V gene, CDR1 is DFQATT and CDR2 is SNEGSKA (reference sequence). This CDR3 comprises 14 residues. The CDR3 loop reads CSARDEGDGCGYTF. The CDR3 bases are TGCAGTGCTAGAGATGAGGGAGATGGCTGTGGCTACACCTTC.

The chain has TRBV29-1 and TRBJ1-1; perhaps TRBD1 as D (6 bases). Looked up from germline, CDR1 is SQVTM and CDR2 is ANQGSEA. The CDR3 consists of 13 residues. V was trimmed by 5 bases and J by 6 bases, leaving 16 bases between them. The DNA of the CDR3 is TGCAGCGTTTTTGGGACACCATCCGCTGAAGCTTTCTTT. Its translation is CSVFGTPSAEAFF.

The gene calls are TRBV4-1 and TRBJ1-1; D perhaps matches TRBD1 (5 bases). In germline, CDR1 is MGHRA, CDR2 YSYEKL. V shed 2 bases and J shed 4 bases, with 17 bases lying between them. This CDR3 has 16 residues. CDR3 protein: CASSQFPVGLGTEAFF. The CDR3 coding sequence is TGCGCCAGCAGCCAATTTCCAGTGGGGCTAGGCACTGAAGCTTTCTTT.

The gene calls are TRBV20-1 and TRBJ2-7; D might be TRBD1 (6 bases). This CDR3 has 11 residues. V lost 1 base and J 6 bases, leaving 7 bases between the germline ends. The V gene's germline CDR1 is DFQATT and CDR2 SNEGSKA (reference sequence). CDR3 coding DNA: TGCAGTGCTAGAGGGGGGCTCGAGCAGTACTTC. Its protein product is CSARGGLEQYF.

The CDR3 here is CASSSTGVGQPQHF. The CDR3 DNA reads as TGTGCCAGCAGTTCCACAGGGGTAGGGCAGCCCCAGCATTTT. The J gene is TRBJ1-5, the V gene TRBV12-3 or TRBV12-4; 7 bases match TRBD1. This CDR3 has 14 residues. Germline trimming cut 4 bases from V and 7 bases from J; bases unmatched to any gene: 7.

This clonotype has just a few counts. J is TRBJ2-7 and V is TRBV7-6, with D possibly being TRBD1 (6 bases). Looked up from germline, CDR1 is SGHVS and CDR2 is FNYEAQ. Between the trimmed V and J ends, which lost 5 bases and 5 bases, there was a span of 19 bases. There are 15 residues in the CDR3. The CDR3: CASSLEDYRVHEQYF. CDR3 in DNA: TGTGCCAGCAGCCTAGAGGATTACAGGGTACACGAGCAGTACTTC.

The chain couples TRBV12-3 or TRBV12-4 to TRBJ2-1; 7 bases are shared with TRBD2. Unmatched junction bases numbered 5, after V lost 5 bases and J lost 7 bases. The CDR3 covers 13 residues. CDR3 loop: CASSGGRWNEQFF. As DNA, the CDR3 is TGTGCCAGCAGTGGCGGGAGATGGAATGAGCAGTTCTTC.

CDR3 region: CASSRRTGGDSPLHF. For the CDR3, the DNA is TGTGCCAGCAGCAGGAGGACAGGGGGTGATTCACCCCTCCACTTT. The chain joins TRBV21-1 to TRBJ1-6; TRBD1, the table's D call, was not compared with the DNA. TRBV21-1 is flagged as a pseudogene. The CDR3 totals 15 residues.